This T cell receptor (beta chain) derives from a study of tumor-infiltrating lymphocytes in primary liver carcinoma listed by TCRdb under 2017. Some background on the complete study: Between late 2015 and early 2016, several patients in China with histopathologically diagnosed primary liver carcinoma had their tumors surgically resected. A total of 35 or so specimens from 5 patients, comprising roughly 25 tumor regions, 5 adjacent noncancerous liver tissues and 5 peripheral blood samples, were covered by TCRbeta repertoire sequencing. Of the five patients, three men and two women aged 30 to 69 years, four had hepatocellular carcinoma and one had combined HCC and intrahepatic cholangiocarcinoma. Samples yielded roughly 3.5 to 8 million productive TCRbeta reads; read depth did not differ significantly between tissue types. The five patients had tumors of stage T1-T3 N0M0, with maximum diameters ranging from 4.2 to 10 cm. For each liver tumor, the study sampled five regions along with adjacent normal tissue and blood, and applied TCRbeta repertoire sequencing, expression microarrays and whole-exome sequencing. High reproducibility was observed for the technical replicate repertoires, with mean shared-clone rates near 0.89 and correlation coefficients above 0.95.

Starting from around 500 ng total RNA, TCRbeta-specific cDNA was produced by reverse transcription with a constant-region primer and ProtoScript II reverse transcriptase. TCRbeta libraries were built with three nested multiplex PCR rounds, a slightly modified ARM-PCR procedure. Each of the first two PCR rounds ran for about 10 cycles using multiplex TRBV1-TRBV30 forward primers together with a Cbeta reverse primer. Sample barcodes and Illumina adapters were added in a final 25-cycle PCR using Deep VentR polymerase. Before sequencing, amplicons between 200 and 500 bp were purified from gel using a QIAquick gel extraction kit. TCRbeta amplicons were sequenced on an Illumina HiSeq 2500 with 250-bp paired-end reads. In the original analysis: Reads were quality-trimmed with Trimmomatic v0.33, and paired reads were merged with FLASH v1.2.11 to recover full CDR3 sequences. MiGEC v1.2.1b assigned V, D and J germline segments to the rearranged TCRbeta sequences. Clonotype statistics and Shannon-Wiener diversity indices were computed with VDJtools v1.0.0. To cut down on sampling bias, every analysis after diversity analysis relied on just the 250 most abundant clonotypes from each sample. TCRdb applied fastp at Q25 and MiXCR to the public reads, then kept only in-frame beta chains. Under each unique CDR3 protein, matching rows form one entry showing the most common genes and DNA. TCRdb, not the original authors, processed these V and J calls. Present in this sample are 150,000 to 200,000 distinct CDR3 sequences, 65% of which were seen just once. The top ten constitute 6% to 8.5% of the sample.

Points the paper makes about the study in general: Because sequencing covered only the TCR beta chain and unpaired alpha chains were not captured, true repertoire diversity is likely underestimated. With just a handful of patients in the study, the authors point out that the findings should be validated in a larger study. Repertoire overlap was found to be higher between tumor regions (mean about 35%) than between tumor-adjacent (roughly 17%) or tumor-blood (about 15%) pairs, consistent with antigen-driven expansion. Since the samples were bulk and unsorted, there was no way to compare CD4+ and CD8+ T cell repertoires. A significantly larger repertoire fraction was made up by the top 250 clones in tumors than in blood (p = 0.039).

Inclusive of the bounding cysteine and phenylalanine, the CDR3 is 14 residues long. Only CDR3 DNA is held: 42 bases, read in frame from base 1. The germline ends are 17 bases apart after V is trimmed by 5 bases and J by 6 bases. The CDR1 and CDR2 encoded by the germline V gene are SGHAT and FQNNGV. About this clonotype: Its antigen target is currently unknown. Base qualities are not at hand, and no much larger clone is one base apart.

Blood RNA was extracted from unsorted whole blood using TRIzol reagent, and germline DNA was obtained with the DNeasy Blood & Tissue kit. Chronic HBV infection was present in the patients, and the patients were treatment-naive at sampling. Before surgery, roughly 4 milliliters of peripheral blood were drawn into K2EDTA tubes. The specimen was peripheral blood. The V gene is TRBV11-2 and the J gene is TRBJ2-7; possibly the D gene is TRBD2, per 6 matching bases. The receptor was isolated from a woman in her fifties or sixties with primary liver carcinoma and hepatitis B virus infection. The nucleotide sequence reads TGTGCCAGCAGCCCTGGAGGGGTTGGGTGCGAGCAGTACTTC. Its product reads: CASSPGGVGCEQYF.